The present entry profiles one TCR beta chain with its context. Its target is unknown. Generated by immunoSEQ multiplex PCR, the TCRdb table keeps only in-frame clones and is missing some. Found here are about 15,000 clones, about 80% of them singletons; the top ten hold 2.5% to 3%. Germline lookup yields CDR1 SGHNT and CDR2 YENEEA. The V end lost 2 bases, the J end lost 5 bases, and 16 bases lay between the germline ends. The CDR3 is 16 amino acids. This entry is derived from a study of immune evolution from preneoplasia to lung adenocarcinoma. Overall study findings and caveats: Clonality was highest in normal lung, lower in later-stage lesions apparently. From normal lung to invasive adenocarcinoma, top clone frequencies appeared to decrease.

The gene calls are TRBV11-3 and TRBJ2-1; the D call may be TRBD1 or TRBD2 (5 bases each). Sequences were obtained from FFPE minimally invasive lung adenocarcinoma tissue. This clonotype originated in a person aged 55-80 years with lung adenocarcinoma. CDR3 protein: CASSLPGSGTHNEQFF. CDR3 nucleotides: TGTGCCAGCAGCTTACCAGGGTCGGGAACACACAATGAGCAGTTCTTC.